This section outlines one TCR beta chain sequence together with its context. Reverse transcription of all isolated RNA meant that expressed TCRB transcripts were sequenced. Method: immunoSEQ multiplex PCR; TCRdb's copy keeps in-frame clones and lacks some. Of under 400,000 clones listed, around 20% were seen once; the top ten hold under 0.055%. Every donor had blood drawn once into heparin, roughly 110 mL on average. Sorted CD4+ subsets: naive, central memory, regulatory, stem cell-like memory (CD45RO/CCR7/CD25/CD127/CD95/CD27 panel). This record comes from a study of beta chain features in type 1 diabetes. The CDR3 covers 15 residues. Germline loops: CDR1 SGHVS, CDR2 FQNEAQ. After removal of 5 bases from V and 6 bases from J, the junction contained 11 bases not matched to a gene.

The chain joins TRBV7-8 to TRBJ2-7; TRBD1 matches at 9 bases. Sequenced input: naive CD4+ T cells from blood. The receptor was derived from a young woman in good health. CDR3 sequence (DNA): TGTGCCAGCAGCCCACAGGGGGCGACTGGTAGCGAGCAGTACTTC. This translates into CASSPQGATGSEQYF.